This T cell receptor beta chain was obtained from a study of shared clonotypes between healthy human individuals. Only in-frame clones appear in the TCRdb table, and some are missing; sequencing was by immunoSEQ multiplex PCR. The sample consists of about 380,000 clones, 96% of them appearing once. Trimming removed 0 bases at V and 3 bases at J, with 6 bases between. Per germline, CDR1 SGHNT and CDR2 YYREEE (reference sequence). The CDR3 is 13 residues long. The J gene is TRBJ2-5, the V gene TRBV5-4, with no clear D. The sequencing sample was made of memory CD8+ T cells sorted from blood. As to subset: CD45RO+ cells pooled with CCR7-negative TemRA cells. The receptor's source is a man aged 30-40 years in good health. CDR3 sequence reads: CASSLVLEETQYF. The CDR3 region has the DNA TGTGCCAGCAGCTTGGTCCTTGAAGAGACCCAGTACTTC.